What follows are 16 T cell receptor beta chains derived from one specimen sequenced in a study of T cell responses to AZD1222 COVID-19 vaccine (dated by TCRdb to about 2021). Interpreted using the paper, the time point label stands for: about 28 days (+/-7) after the second vaccine dose. Library creation used the immunoSEQ multiplex PCR assay. TCRdb took over this immuneACCESS table, retaining in-frame rearrangements with V and J assigned. Such tables are incomplete; in checked studies, under half of the missing clones stem from an unresolved V gene, and the remainder is unexplained. The sample table shows 75,000 to 85,000 clones, and about nine tenths are seen once. The top ten constitute around 1.4% of the sample. The input for sequencing was peripheral blood, taken 28 days after the second AZD1222 dose. The source is an adult who received the AZD1222 COVID-19 vaccine.

This clone was counted a single time. The V call is TRBV6-5, the J call TRBJ1-5; 7 positions agree with TRBD1. Germline values: CDR1 MNHEY, CDR2 SVGAGI. This CDR3 has 14 amino acids. The V and J ends lost 5 bases and 4 bases, in that order; junction bases with no gene match: 5. The CDR3 bases are TGTGCCAGCAGTAGGGGACAGCAAAATCAGCCCCAGCATTTT. It encodes CASSRGQQNQPQHF.

This sequence joins TRBV7-2 and TRBJ1-3; no firm D call. The CDR3 sequence is 17 residues long. Trimming shortened V by 2 bases and J by 1 base, and 15 bases separated the two germline ends. In germline, CDR1 is SGHTA, CDR2 FQGNSA. The CDR3 DNA sequence: TGTGCCAGCAGCTTATCCCCCACACGAGATTCTGGAAACACCATATATTTT. It translates to CASSLSPTRDSGNTIYF.

J is TRBJ1-3 and V is TRBV6-5; a possible D gene is TRBD1 (5 bases). Between the trimmed V and J ends, which lost 5 bases and 4 bases, there was a span of 12 bases. The CDR3 covers 14 residues. Germline assignment: CDR1 MNHEY and CDR2 SVGAGI. The CDR3 DNA follows: TGTGCCAGCAGTACCCCCGGGGCCGGAAACACCATATATTTT. Its translation is CASSTPGAGNTIYF.

The gene calls are TRBV4-1 and TRBJ2-7, with TRBD2 as a possible D gene (6 bases). V lost 4 bases, J lost 4 bases, and 11 bases lay in between. Germline V gene data show CDR1 as MGHRA and CDR2 as YSYEKL. The CDR3 length is 13 residues. The CDR3 sequence is CASSLSRGYEQYF. Here the CDR3 DNA reads TGCGCCAGCAGCCTATCCCGGGGGTACGAGCAGTACTTC.

V and J are TRBV6-2 or TRBV6-3 and TRBJ1-5, with TRBD1 matching 7 bases. J gave up 3 bases and V 4 bases, and 15 bases lay outside the gene matches. This CDR3 comprises 18 residues. Germline values: CDR1 MNHEY, CDR2 SVGEGT. The CDR3: CASSLTGDWMELNQPQHF. CDR3 nucleotides: TGTGCCAGCAGTTTAACAGGGGACTGGATGGAGCTCAATCAGCCCCAGCATTTT.

This chain uses TRBV28 with TRBJ1-5; D unclear. Between the trimmed V and J ends, which lost 4 bases and 8 bases, there was a span of 12 bases. The CDR3 spans 13 residues. From germline, CDR1 is MDHEN and CDR2 SYDVKM. Written as DNA, the CDR3 is TGTGCCAGCAGTTCCGGCATGGAAAAGCCCCAGCATTTT. Its protein product is CASSSGMEKPQHF.

The rearrangement joins TRBV30 to TRBJ2-3, with TRBD1 as a possible D gene (6 bases). V was cut by 5 bases and J by 0 bases, with 9 bases left in between. The CDR3 is 13 residues long. Germline-derived CDR1 and CDR2 are GTSNPN and SVGIG (reference sequence). The CDR3 loop reads CAWEQGSTDTQYF. The CDR3 bases are TGTGCCTGGGAACAGGGTAGCACAGATACGCAGTATTTT.

This chain connects TRBV7-2 to TRBJ2-5, with D hard to call. This CDR3 is built from 13 residues. The germline V gene has CDR1 SGHTA and CDR2 FQGNSA. V was trimmed by 5 bases and J by 5 bases, leaving 12 bases between them. The CDR3 DNA follows: TGTGCCAGCAGCCGGCCGGGCTGGGAGACCCAGTACTTC. Protein sequence: CASSRPGWETQYF.

The rearrangement links TRBV7-9 to TRBJ2-7; a weak D match, TRBD2 (6 bases). This CDR3 is built from 14 residues. V dropped 6 bases and J dropped 0 bases, with 12 bases sitting between them. Germline V gene lookup returns CDR1 SEHNR and CDR2 FQNEAQ (reference sequence). CDR3 residues: CASSSRGSSYEQYF. CDR3 DNA: TGTGCCAGCAGTTCTCGGGGGAGCTCCTACGAGCAGTACTTC.

As to this clone: Other DNA sequences within the sample encode an identical CDR3. The gene calls are TRBV5-1 and TRBJ2-7, with D maybe TRBD1 (5 bases). The CDR3 is 12 amino acids. Germline assignment: CDR1 SGHRS and CDR2 YFSETQ. The V and J ends lost 0 bases and 6 bases respectively, with 7 bases between them. The CDR3 nucleotides read TGCGCCAGCAGCTTGGGGGGCCCCGAGCAGTACTTC. As protein: CASSLGGPEQYF.

The gene calls are TRBV5-1 and TRBJ2-2, with TRBD2 matching 11 bases. Trimming removed 0 bases from V and 3 bases from J; junction bases left unmatched: 4. This CDR3 is 17 amino acids long. The germline V gene encodes CDR1 SGHRS and CDR2 YFSETQ. As DNA, the CDR3 is TGCGCCAGCAGCTTGGAAGGGACTAGCGGCTACACCGGGGAGCTGTTTTTT. Protein: CASSLEGTSGYTGELFF.

A remark on this clone: A read error may account for a junction end that differs from germline. This chain connects TRBV6-5 to TRBJ1-2; 10 bases fit TRBD1. Germline lookup yields CDR1 MNHEY and CDR2 SVGAGI. This CDR3 has 16 residues. In nucleotides, the CDR3 is TGTGCCAGCGGTTACCTATCCCGGGACAGGGGAAATGGCTACACCTTC. It specifies CASGYLSRDRGNGYTF.

In its sample, this clone was seen once. The rearrangement joins TRBV6-5 to TRBJ1-2; tentative D call: TRBD1 (5 bases). The CDR3 is made up of 15 amino acids. Trimming stripped 7 bases from V and 4 bases from J, with 19 bases between. Germline V gene sequence: CDR1 MNHEY, CDR2 SVGAGI. CDR3 amino acids: CASTPAVRDFYGYTF. CDR3 coding DNA: TGTGCCAGCACGCCCGCCGTAAGGGACTTCTATGGCTACACCTTC.

The V gene is TRBV28, the J gene TRBJ1-2, with D possibly matching TRBD1 (5 bases). V was trimmed by 7 bases and J by 1 base, leaving 16 bases between them. CDR1 MDHEN and CDR2 SYDVKM come from the germline V gene. The CDR3 length is 15 residues. The CDR3 region is CASTFRDRLNYGYTF. The CDR3 DNA reads TGTGCCAGCACCTTCCGGGACCGTCTTAACTATGGCTACACCTTC.

The genes are TRBV24-1 and TRBJ2-2; the match to TRBD1 covers 7 bases. Germline V CDR1 and CDR2: KGHDR, SFDVKD. The CDR3 consists of 16 residues. The V gene end was trimmed by 4 bases and the J gene end by 3 bases; junction bases not matched to a gene: 7. CDR3 loop: CATSERGQLDTGELFF. The CDR3 region has the DNA TGTGCCACCAGTGAACGGGGACAGCTCGACACCGGGGAGCTGTTTTTT.

This clone was detected once. The chain uses TRBV7-3 and TRBJ2-3, with D maybe TRBD2 (5 bases). The V gene lost 4 bases and the J gene lost 6 bases, with 11 bases spanning the gap. This CDR3 has 13 residues. Germline-derived CDR1 and CDR2 are SGHTA and FQGTGA. CDR3 nucleotides: TGTGCCAGCAGCTCGCTAGCCCCGGATACGCAGTATTTT. Protein: CASSSLAPDTQYF.